These 4 T cell receptor beta chains came from one sample sequenced in a study of control samples from healthy donors and cancer patients. Method: immunoSEQ multiplex PCR; TCRdb's copy keeps in-frame clones and lacks some. Here the sample spans 100,000 to 150,000 clones, about 92% being singletons. The specimen sequenced was PBMCs. The origin of the receptors is a man in his fifties with head and neck cancer.

The table lists this clone with a count of one. J is TRBJ1-4 and V is TRBV2; 8 bases line up with TRBD1. The length of the CDR3 is 12 residues. Germline lookup yields CDR1 SNHLY and CDR2 FYNNEI. Trimming removed 5 bases from V and 10 bases from J; junction bases left unmatched: 3. Written as DNA, the CDR3 is TGTGCCAGCAGTATCGACAGGGGAAAACTGTTTTTT. This gives the protein CASSIDRGKLFF.

The chain has TRBV10-3 and TRBJ2-1; TRBD2 might be the D (5 bases). Trimming cost V 4 bases and J 8 bases, with 15 bases left between them. Germline V gives CDR1 ENHRY, CDR2 SYGVKD. The CDR3 is 14 amino acids. In nucleotides, the CDR3 is TGTGCCATCAGTGCAACCGGGAACTGGGATGAGCAGTTCTTC. Its translation: CAISATGNWDEQFF.

V and J are TRBV24-1 and TRBJ2-3, with 7 bases aligning to TRBD1. This CDR3 contains 14 residues. V gave up 6 bases and J gave up 4 bases; unmatched junction bases: 6. Germline V gives CDR1 KGHDR, CDR2 SFDVKD. The CDR3 is CATSPGGMADTQYF. DNA of the CDR3: TGTGCCACCAGTCCAGGGGGTATGGCAGATACGCAGTATTTT.

V is TRBV27 and J is TRBJ1-6; D is perhaps TRBD1 (6 bases). V was clipped by 2 bases and J by 3 bases, with 11 bases between them. Germline values: CDR1 MNHEY, CDR2 SMNVEV (reference sequence). The CDR3 loop spans 16 amino acids. The CDR3 loop reads CASSLTRDNYNSPLHF. CDR3 sequence (DNA): TGTGCCAGCAGTTTAACTCGGGACAACTATAATTCACCCCTCCACTTT.